This T cell receptor beta chain stems from a study of cytomegalovirus exposure and HLA in healthy donors. The germline V gene has CDR1 LNHDA and CDR2 SQIVND (reference sequence). The CDR3 has 14 residues. Trimming left V 1 base short and J 3 bases short, with 9 bases between. Researchers ran the PCR with 60 Vbeta and 13 Jbeta primers. Generated by immunoSEQ multiplex PCR, the TCRdb table keeps only in-frame clones and is missing some. This sample yields 65,000 to 95,000 clones, of which 70% to 80% are seen a single time; 10% to 15% belongs to the top ten. The V gene is TRBV19, the J gene TRBJ1-1; D is unclear. This TCR came from a human donor in good health. Sample: PBMCs. CDR3 sequence reads: CASSIGAGYTEAFF. DNA for the CDR3: TGTGCCAGTAGTATAGGCGCCGGGTACACTGAAGCTTTCTTT.